Shown below are 5 T cell receptor beta chains from a single sample sequenced in a study of identical twins. TCRdb ran MiXCR on the 5' RACE reads and lists one entry per CDR3 protein. The sample carries roughly 1.6 million distinct CDR3 sequences, 32% recorded once. Material for sequencing was cord blood. The receptors come from a newborn girl in good health.

The chain joins TRBV7-2 to TRBJ2-5, with D unclear. CDR1 is SGHTA, CDR2 FQGNSA, per germline. The CDR3 spans 17 residues. V was clipped by 5 bases and J by 2 bases, with 21 bases between them. In DNA form, the CDR3 reads TGTGCCAGCAGCCCGCATTCGAGACTGAACTTACAAGAGACCCAGTACTTC. Residues: CASSPHSRLNLQETQYF.

This clonotype was seen ten or more times. This chain uses TRBV10-3 with TRBJ2-7; 7 nucleotides match TRBD2. The trim removed 3 bases at V and 2 bases at J, leaving 7 bases unmatched. The CDR3 has 15 amino acids. Germline lookup yields CDR1 ENHRY and CDR2 SYGVKD. The CDR3 region has the DNA TGTGCCATCAGTGACCTACTAGCGACCACCTACGAGCAGTACTTC. It translates to CAISDLLATTYEQYF.

This clonotype has a handful of counts. J is TRBJ1-1 and V is TRBV28, with TRBD1 matching over 7 bases. This CDR3 is 15 amino acids long. The V gene's germline CDR1 is MDHEN and CDR2 SYDVKM. The V and J ends lost 3 bases and 1 base, in that order; junction bases with no gene match: 5. The CDR3 DNA is TGTGCCAGCAGTTTGCAGGGGGGATGGAACACTGAAGCTTTCTTT. Translated: CASSLQGGWNTEAFF.

This clonotype was counted ten times or more. The gene calls are TRBV4-1 and TRBJ2-1, with D unclear. V was pared by 0 bases and J by 4 bases, with 7 bases between. This CDR3 has 14 amino acids. Germline values: CDR1 MGHRA, CDR2 YSYEKL. The CDR3 DNA follows: TGCGCCAGCAGCCAAGATGGTGGGTACAATGAGCAGTTCTTC. Its translation is CASSQDGGYNEQFF.

This clonotype occurred a few times. The CDR3 loop is CASSLDPLRELRTDTQYF. The CDR3 DNA sequence: TGTGCCAGCAGCTTAGATCCCCTACGGGAGTTACGCACAGATACGCAGTATTTT. The rearrangement joins TRBV11-2 to TRBJ2-3, with a possible D match to TRBD2 (6 bases). Trimming removed 0 bases at V and 1 base at J, with 17 bases between. The germline V gene has CDR1 SGHAT and CDR2 FQNNGV. This CDR3 has 18 residues.